Here is one T cell receptor (beta chain) with its context. The sample comes from a study of blood T cell repertoires in COVID-19. Assay: immunoSEQ multiplex PCR; the TCRdb copy retains only in-frame clones and omits some. Of 90,000 to 120,000 clones listed, 85% to 90% were seen once; the top ten hold 15%. Per the germline V gene, CDR1 is SGDLS and CDR2 is YYNGEE. V was trimmed by 4 bases and J by 9 bases, leaving 13 bases between them. This CDR3 contains 12 residues. The sequenced sample consisted of peripheral blood. The chain has TRBV9 and TRBJ2-5; TRBD1 is a possible D gene (5 bases). The receptor was isolated from a man aged 50 to 60 with acute or convalescent COVID-19. CDR3 amino acids: CASSPGLGAQYF. The CDR3, as DNA: TGTGCCAGCAGCCCCGGCCTAGGGGCCCAGTACTTC. The full variable domain, rest sourced from reference TRBV9 and TRBJ2-5, is DSGVTQTPKHLITATGQRVTLRCSPRSGDLSVYWYQQSLDQGLQFLIQYYNGEERAKGNILERFSAQQFPDLHSELNLSSLELGDSALYFCASSPGLGAQYFGPGTRLLVL.